Below, 19 T cell receptor beta chains from the same sample are listed, as sequenced in a study of blood T cell repertoires in COVID-19. Libraries were prepared by immunoSEQ multiplex PCR; TCRdb keeps only in-frame clonotypes and omits some of them. Counted here are tens of thousands of clones, roughly 90% occurring once; the ten biggest clones make up roughly 4%. Sequencing was performed on peripheral blood. These receptors came from a human donor in a cohort sampled during active COVID-19.

The chain carries TRBV24-1 and TRBJ2-3, with D perhaps matching TRBD2 (5 bases). The germline V gene encodes CDR1 KGHDR and CDR2 SFDVKD. V lost 4 bases, J lost 1 base, and 11 bases lay in between. The CDR3 is 15 amino acids. CDR3 bases: TGTGCCACCAGTGAATTTAAGAGGGGCACAGATACGCAGTATTTT. Protein sequence: CATSEFKRGTDTQYF.

This clone has only one observation. The chain is built from TRBV19 and TRBJ1-6; TRBD1 aligns across 8 bases. J lost 8 bases, V lost 3 bases, and 9 bases had no gene match. CDR1 is LNHDA, CDR2 SQIVND, per germline (reference sequence). CDR3 length: 16 amino acids. CDR3 in DNA: TGTGCCAGTAGTATCTGGGGACAGGTACAAGATTCACCCCTCCACTTT. Its protein is CASSIWGQVQDSPLHF.

The chain links TRBV28 to TRBJ1-4; tentative D call: TRBD1 (5 bases). V was pared by 7 bases and J by 6 bases, with 9 bases between. The germline gives CDR1 MDHEN, CDR2 SYDVKM. This CDR3 is built from 12 residues. DNA for the CDR3: TGTGCCAGCATGGAGGGGTATGAAAAACTGTTTTTT. The encoded protein is CASMEGYEKLFF.

The rearrangement joins TRBV5-6 to TRBJ2-7; no clear D gene. CDR3 length: 13 amino acids. V was pared by 0 bases and J by 2 bases, with 6 bases between. CDR1 is SGHDT, CDR2 YYEEEE, per germline. CDR3 in DNA: TGTGCCAGCAGCTTGGTTCTTGCCTACGAGCAGTACTTC. Translation: CASSLVLAYEQYF.

This sequence joins TRBV4-1 and TRBJ2-1, with a weak D call TRBD1 (6 bases). Per the germline V gene, CDR1 is MGHRA and CDR2 is YSYEKL. Trimming pared 4 bases from V and 9 bases from J, leaving 13 bases between. The CDR3 extends over 13 amino acids. CDR3 bases: TGCGCCAGCAGCCGGACACAGGGAAGTGAGCAGTTCTTC. Amino acid sequence: CASSRTQGSEQFF.

V usage is TRBV18 and J usage is TRBJ2-7; D perhaps matches TRBD1 (5 bases). The CDR3 sequence is 14 residues long. In germline, CDR1 is KGHSH, CDR2 LQKENI. The ends were cut back, 1 base at V and 0 bases at J, with 7 bases in the middle. CDR3 region: CASSPQQGSYEQYF. CDR3 nucleotides: TGTGCCAGCTCACCACAGCAGGGCTCCTACGAGCAGTACTTC. The complete variable domain, with remaining parts taken from reference TRBV18 and TRBJ2-7, reads NAGVMQNPRHLVRRRGQEARLRCSPMKGHSHVYWYRQLPEEGLKFMVYLQKENIIDESGMPKERFSAEFPKEGPSILRIQQVVRGDSAAYFCASSPQQGSYEQYFGPGTRLTVT.

The gene calls are TRBV6-5 and TRBJ1-1, with TRBD1 identical over 9 bases. Trimming took 4 bases from V and 4 from J; bases not matched to a gene: 4. Germline V CDR1 and CDR2: MNHEY, SVGAGI. This CDR3 has 14 residues. The CDR3 DNA sequence: TGTGCCAGCAGTTTTCGACAGGGGGGCACTGAAGCTTTCTTT. Amino acid sequence: CASSFRQGGTEAFF.

The chain employs TRBV14 and TRBJ1-1; no clear D. Trimming removed 0 bases at V and 0 bases at J, with 8 bases between. Germline V gene data show CDR1 as SGHDN and CDR2 as FVKESK. The CDR3 is 15 residues long. Here the CDR3 DNA reads TGTGCCAGCAGCCAAGAAGGGAGATTGAACACTGAAGCTTTCTTT. It specifies CASSQEGRLNTEAFF.

This chain uses TRBV7-9 with TRBJ1-4; tentative D call: TRBD1 (6 bases). The length of the CDR3 is 16 residues. Between the trimmed V and J ends, which lost 5 bases and 4 bases, there was a span of 17 bases. CDR1 and CDR2 from the germline V gene are SEHNR and FQNEAQ (reference sequence). CDR3 bases: TGTGCCAGCAGCCCTGCCGGGACACCCTTTAATGAAAAACTGTTTTTT. As protein: CASSPAGTPFNEKLFF. Full variable domain (remainder filled in from reference TRBV7-9 and TRBJ1-4): DTGVSQNPRHKITKRGQNVTFRCDPISEHNRLYWYRQTLGQGPEFLTYFQNEAQLEKSRLLSDRFSAERPKGSFSTLEIQRTEQGDSAMYLCASSPAGTPFNEKLFFGSGTQLSVL.

To note about this clone: The same CDR3 is also encoded by other DNA sequences in this sample. V and J are TRBV7-9 and TRBJ1-3; D uncertain. The CDR3 runs to 15 residues. Germline lookup yields CDR1 SEHNR and CDR2 FQNEAQ (reference sequence). Trimming removed 5 bases from V and 0 bases from J, with 11 bases in between. In nucleotides, the CDR3 is TGTGCCAGCAGCCCGACGGGGAGCTCTGGAAACACCATATATTTT. This codes for CASSPTGSSGNTIYF.

The genes are TRBV5-5 and TRBJ1-4; 11 bases match TRBD1. The CDR3 runs 14 residues. V lost 3 bases and J lost 7; bases outside the gene matches: 2. Germline V gene lookup returns CDR1 SGHKS and CDR2 YYEKEE (reference sequence). CDR3 sequence: CASSSGQGGEKLFF. In DNA form, the CDR3 reads TGTGCCAGCAGCTCGGGACAGGGGGGTGAAAAACTGTTTTTT. The full variable domain, its missing parts supplied by reference TRBV5-5 and TRBJ1-4, is DAGVTQSPTHLIKTRGQQVTLRCSPISGHKSVSWYQQVLGQGPQFIFQYYEKEERGRGNFPDRFSARQFPNYSSELNVNALLLGDSALYLCASSSGQGGEKLFFGSGTQLSVL.

The chain links TRBV5-3 to TRBJ1-1; no firm D call. TRBV5-3 is an ORF for which the function is uncertain. With 0 bases removed from V and 8 bases from J, the gap between germline ends came to 8 bases. The CDR3 spans 12 residues. CDR3 region: CARSLESTEAFF. The CDR3 nucleotides are TGTGCCAGAAGCTTGGAGTCGACAGAAGCTTTCTTT.

This clone came up a few times. V usage is TRBV6-5 and J usage is TRBJ1-1; the match to TRBD1 covers 7 bases. Germline CDR1 reads MNHEY; CDR2 reads SVGAGI. The length of the CDR3 is 13 residues. V lost 7 bases to trimming and J lost 7 bases; unmatched junction nucleotides: 9. Here the CDR3 DNA reads TGTGCCAGCAAACTAGGGGGCGAGGTTGAAGCTTTCTTT. It encodes CASKLGGEVEAFF.

The chain links TRBV27 to TRBJ2-1; D gene uncertain. CDR1 and CDR2 (germline): MNHEY, SMNVEV (reference sequence). The length of the CDR3 is 13 residues. V shed 5 bases and J shed 0 bases, with 5 bases lying between them. The CDR3 nucleotides read TGTGCCAGCAGTGAGAGCTCCTACAATGAGCAGTTCTTC. Translated, it gives CASSESSYNEQFF.

The CDR3 DNA follows: TGCGCCAGCAGCCAAGACCTTGGGCTAGCGGGGCGGGAGACCCAGTACTTC. Translation: CASSQDLGLAGRETQYF. J is TRBJ2-5 and V is TRBV4-3; 9 bases are a match to TRBD2. CDR3 length: 17 residues. Looked up from germline, CDR1 is LGHNA and CDR2 is YSLEER. J lost 5 bases, V lost 0 bases, and 10 bases had no gene match.

V usage is TRBV5-1 and J usage is TRBJ2-3; 9 positions agree with TRBD1. With V trimmed by 4 bases and J by 7 bases, 10 bases remained unmatched. Germline V gene sequence: CDR1 SGHRS, CDR2 YFSETQ. This CDR3 is built from 15 residues. CDR3 coding DNA: TGCGCCAGCAGCCTCGGACAGGGGCTCCACAATACGCAGTATTTT. It yields the protein CASSLGQGLHNTQYF.

The J gene is TRBJ1-1, the V gene TRBV5-5, with TRBD1 matching over 7 bases. The CDR3 is made up of 13 amino acids. The germline CDR1 and CDR2 sequences are SGHKS and YYEKEE (reference sequence). V lost 4 bases, J lost 4 bases, and 4 bases stayed unmatched. CDR3 in amino acids: CASSINRGTEAFF. In DNA form, the CDR3 reads TGTGCCAGCAGCATAAACAGGGGCACTGAAGCTTTCTTT.

The chain couples TRBV27 to TRBJ2-6, with D uncertain. The ends were cut back, 0 bases at V and 1 base at J, with 7 bases in the middle. The germline V gene has CDR1 MNHEY and CDR2 SMNVEV (reference sequence). This CDR3 spans 16 amino acids. CDR3 region: CASSLSRESGANVLTF. CDR3 in DNA: TGTGCCAGCAGTTTATCGCGCGAATCTGGGGCCAACGTCCTGACTTTC.

The rearrangement joins TRBV7-9 to TRBJ1-1; no definite D call. The CDR3 totals 14 residues. The germline V and J ends were trimmed by 5 bases and 6 bases, with 16 bases remaining between them. Germline V gives CDR1 SEHNR, CDR2 FQNEAQ (reference sequence). CDR3 residues: CASSLNPRAAEAFF. DNA for the CDR3: TGTGCCAGCAGCCTAAACCCGAGGGCGGCTGAAGCTTTCTTT.